This TCR beta chain is drawn from a study of response to subunit inactivated influenza vaccine. Germline loops: CDR1 SGHKS, CDR2 YYEKEE (reference sequence). The V segment lost 4 bases and the J segment 2 bases; nucleotides outside the gene matches: 7. The CDR3 covers 16 residues. One entry per CDR3 protein results from TCRdb running MiXCR on the RT-PCR reads. Of around 500,000 distinct CDR3 sequences in the sample, roughly 9.7% were seen once. Material: PBMCs from blood, obtained more than 35 days after vaccination. The clonotype originates from a man between 45 and 60 years old who received an inactivated influenza vaccine. This chain links TRBV5-5 with TRBJ2-5; 11 bases map to TRBD2. CDR3 sequence: CASSVGLAATQETQYF. For the CDR3, the DNA is TGTGCCAGCAGCGTGGGACTAGCGGCGACACAAGAGACCCAGTACTTC. The full variable domain, in which reference TRBV5-5 and TRBJ2-5 provide the parts outside the CDR3, is DAGVTQSPTHLIKTRGQQVTLRCSPISGHKSVSWYQQVLGQGPQFIFQYYEKEERGRGNFPDRFSARQFPNYSSELNVNALLLGDSALYLCASSVGLAATQETQYFGPGTRLLVL.